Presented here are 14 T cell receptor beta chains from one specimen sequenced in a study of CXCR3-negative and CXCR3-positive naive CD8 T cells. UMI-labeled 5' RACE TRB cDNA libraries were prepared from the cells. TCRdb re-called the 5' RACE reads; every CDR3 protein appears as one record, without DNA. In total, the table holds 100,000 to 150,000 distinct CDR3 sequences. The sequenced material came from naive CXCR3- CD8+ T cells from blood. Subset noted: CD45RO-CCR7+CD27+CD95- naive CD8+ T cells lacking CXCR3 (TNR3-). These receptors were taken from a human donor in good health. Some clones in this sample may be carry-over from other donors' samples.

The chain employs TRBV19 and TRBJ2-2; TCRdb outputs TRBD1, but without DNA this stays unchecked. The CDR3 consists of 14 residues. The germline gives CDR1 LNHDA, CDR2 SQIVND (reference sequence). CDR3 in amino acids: CASFRGGQTGELFF.

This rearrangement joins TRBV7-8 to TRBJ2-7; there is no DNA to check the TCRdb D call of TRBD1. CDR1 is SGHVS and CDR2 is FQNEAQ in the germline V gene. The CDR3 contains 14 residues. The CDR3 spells CASSGRGASYEQYF. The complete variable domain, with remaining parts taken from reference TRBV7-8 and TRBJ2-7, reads GAGVSQSPRYKVAKRGQDVALRCDPISGHVSLFWYQQALGQGPEFLTYFQNEAQLDKSGLPSDRFFAERPEGSVSTLKIQRTQQEDSAVYLCASSGRGASYEQYFGPGTRLTVT.

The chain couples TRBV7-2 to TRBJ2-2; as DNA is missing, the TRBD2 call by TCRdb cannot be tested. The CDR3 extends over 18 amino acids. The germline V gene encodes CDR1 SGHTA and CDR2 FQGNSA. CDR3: CASSLVWLAGGRTGELFF.

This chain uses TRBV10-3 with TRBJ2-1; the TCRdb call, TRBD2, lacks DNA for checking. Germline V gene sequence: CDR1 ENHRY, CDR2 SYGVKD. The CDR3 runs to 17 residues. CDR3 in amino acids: CAISEGSGAEPNNEQFF.

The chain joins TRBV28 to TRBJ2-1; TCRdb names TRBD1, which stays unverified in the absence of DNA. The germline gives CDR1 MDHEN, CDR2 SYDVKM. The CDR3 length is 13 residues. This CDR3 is CASSLPGGNEQFF. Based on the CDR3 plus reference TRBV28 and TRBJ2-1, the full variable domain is DVKVTQSSRYLVKRTGEKVFLECVQDMDHENMFWYRQDPGLGLRLIYFSYDVKMKEKGDIPEGYSVSREKKERFSLILESASTNQTSMYLCASSLPGGNEQFFGPGTRLTVL.

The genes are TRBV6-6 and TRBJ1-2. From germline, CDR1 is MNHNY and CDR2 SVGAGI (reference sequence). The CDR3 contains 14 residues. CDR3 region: CASNHPITNYGYTF.

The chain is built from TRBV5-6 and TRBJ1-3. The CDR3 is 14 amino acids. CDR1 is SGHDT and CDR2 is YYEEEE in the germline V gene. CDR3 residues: CASSLELSRNTIYF. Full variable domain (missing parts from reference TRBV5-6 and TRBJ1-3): DAGVTQSPTHLIKTRGQQVTLRCSPKSGHDTVSWYQQALGQGPQFIFQYYEEEERQRGNFPDRFSGHQFPNYSSELNVNALLLGDSALYLCASSLELSRNTIYFGEGSWLTVV.

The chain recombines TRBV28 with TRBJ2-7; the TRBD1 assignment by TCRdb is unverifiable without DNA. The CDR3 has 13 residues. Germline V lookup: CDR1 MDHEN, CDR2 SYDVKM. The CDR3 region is CASSPSPPYEQYF.

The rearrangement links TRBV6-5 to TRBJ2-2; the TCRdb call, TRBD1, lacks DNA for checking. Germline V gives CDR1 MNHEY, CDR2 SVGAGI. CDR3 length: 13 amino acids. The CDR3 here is CATLGTETGELFF.

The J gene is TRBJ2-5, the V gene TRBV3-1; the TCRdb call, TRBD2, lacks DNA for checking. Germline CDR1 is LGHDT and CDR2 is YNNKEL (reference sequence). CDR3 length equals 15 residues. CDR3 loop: CASSQGSGDQETQYF.

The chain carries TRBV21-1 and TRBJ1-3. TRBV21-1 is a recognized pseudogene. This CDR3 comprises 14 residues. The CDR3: CASSKRLVPNTIYF.

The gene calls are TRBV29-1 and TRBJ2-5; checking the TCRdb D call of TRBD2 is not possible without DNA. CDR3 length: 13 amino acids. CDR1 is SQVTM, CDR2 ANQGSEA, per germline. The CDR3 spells CSVPGTSGETQYF. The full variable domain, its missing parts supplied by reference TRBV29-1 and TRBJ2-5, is SAVISQKPSRDICQRGTSLTIQCQVDSQVTMMFWYRQQPGQSLTLIATANQGSEATYESGFVIDKFPISRPNLTFSTLTVSNMSPEDSSIYLCSVPGTSGETQYFGPGTRLLVL.

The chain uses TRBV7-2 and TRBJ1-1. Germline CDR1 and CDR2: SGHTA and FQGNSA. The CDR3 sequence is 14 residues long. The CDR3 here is CASIPPGYLTEAFF. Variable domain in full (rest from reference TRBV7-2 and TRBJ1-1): GAGVSQSPSNKVTEKGKDVELRCDPISGHTALYWYRQSLGQGLEFLIYFQGNSAPDKSGLPSDRFSAERTGGSVSTLTIQRTQQEDSAVYLCASIPPGYLTEAFFGQGTRLTVV.

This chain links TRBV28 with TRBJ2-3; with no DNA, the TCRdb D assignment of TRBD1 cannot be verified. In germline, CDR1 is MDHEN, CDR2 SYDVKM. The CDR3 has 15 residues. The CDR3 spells CASSAGRFLTDTQYF.